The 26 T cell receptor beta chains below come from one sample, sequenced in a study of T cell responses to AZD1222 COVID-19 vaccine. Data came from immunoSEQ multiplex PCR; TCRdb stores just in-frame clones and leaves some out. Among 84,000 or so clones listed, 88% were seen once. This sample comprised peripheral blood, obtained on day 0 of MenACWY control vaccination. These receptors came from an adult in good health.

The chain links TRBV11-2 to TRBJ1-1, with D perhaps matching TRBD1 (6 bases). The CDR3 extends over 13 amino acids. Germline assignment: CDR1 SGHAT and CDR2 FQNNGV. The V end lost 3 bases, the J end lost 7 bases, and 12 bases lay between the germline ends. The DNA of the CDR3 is TGTGCCAGCAGCTTGGACAGTTCGGATGAAGCTTTCTTT. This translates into CASSLDSSDEAFF.

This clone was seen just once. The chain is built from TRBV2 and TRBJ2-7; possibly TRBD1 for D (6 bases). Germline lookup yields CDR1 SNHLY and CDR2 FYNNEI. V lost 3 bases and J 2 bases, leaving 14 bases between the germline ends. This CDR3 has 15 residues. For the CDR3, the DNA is TGTGCCAGCAGTGACTTCAAGACAGGAACCTACGAGCAGTACTTC. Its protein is CASSDFKTGTYEQYF.

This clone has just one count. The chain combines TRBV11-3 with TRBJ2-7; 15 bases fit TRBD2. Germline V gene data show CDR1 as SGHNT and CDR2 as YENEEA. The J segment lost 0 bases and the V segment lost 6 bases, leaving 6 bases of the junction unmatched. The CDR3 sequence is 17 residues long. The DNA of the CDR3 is TGTGCCAGCAGGCCGGGACTAGCGGGGGGCTTCTCCTACGAGCAGTACTTC. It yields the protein CASRPGLAGGFSYEQYF.

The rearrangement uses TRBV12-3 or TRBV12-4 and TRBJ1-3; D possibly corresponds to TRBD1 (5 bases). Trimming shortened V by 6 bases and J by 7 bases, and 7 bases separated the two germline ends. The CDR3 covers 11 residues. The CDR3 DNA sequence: TGTGCCAGCAGATGGGGGAACACCATATATTTT. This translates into CASRWGNTIYF.

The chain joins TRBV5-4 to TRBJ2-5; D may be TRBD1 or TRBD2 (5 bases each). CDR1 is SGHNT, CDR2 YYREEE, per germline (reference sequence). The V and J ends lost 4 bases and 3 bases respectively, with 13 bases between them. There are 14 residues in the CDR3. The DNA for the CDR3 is TGTGCCAGCAGCCAGGAGGTAGGGGAAGAGACCCAGTACTTC. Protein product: CASSQEVGEETQYF.

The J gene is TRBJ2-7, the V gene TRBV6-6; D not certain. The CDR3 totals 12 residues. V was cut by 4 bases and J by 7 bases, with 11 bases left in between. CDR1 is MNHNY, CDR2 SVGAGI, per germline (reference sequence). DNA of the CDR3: TGTGCCAGCAGTTCCCGAGTCGGGGAGCAGTACTTC. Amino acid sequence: CASSSRVGEQYF.

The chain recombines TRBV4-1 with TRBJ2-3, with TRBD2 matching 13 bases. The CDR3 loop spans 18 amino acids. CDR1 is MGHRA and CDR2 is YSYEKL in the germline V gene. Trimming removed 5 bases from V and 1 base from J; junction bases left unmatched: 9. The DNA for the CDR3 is TGCGCCAGCAGCTTACTAGCGGGGGGGCGTCTGGGCACAGATACGCAGTATTTT. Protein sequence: CASSLLAGGRLGTDTQYF.

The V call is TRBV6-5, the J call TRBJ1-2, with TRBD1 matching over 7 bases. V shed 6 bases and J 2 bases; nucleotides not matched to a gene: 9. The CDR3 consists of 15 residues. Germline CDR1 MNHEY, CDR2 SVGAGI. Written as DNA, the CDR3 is TGTGCCAGCAGGAGGACAGGACGGACCAACTATGGCTACACCTTC. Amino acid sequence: CASRRTGRTNYGYTF.

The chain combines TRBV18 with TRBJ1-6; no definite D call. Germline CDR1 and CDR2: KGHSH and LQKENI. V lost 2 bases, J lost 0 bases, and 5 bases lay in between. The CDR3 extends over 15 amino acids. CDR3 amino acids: CASSPAGSYNSPLHF. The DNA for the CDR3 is TGTGCCAGCTCACCAGCAGGCTCCTATAATTCACCCCTCCACTTT. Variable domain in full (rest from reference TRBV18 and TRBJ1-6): NAGVMQNPRHLVRRRGQEARLRCSPMKGHSHVYWYRQLPEEGLKFMVYLQKENIIDESGMPKERFSAEFPKEGPSILRIQQVVRGDSAAYFCASSPAGSYNSPLHFGNGTRLTVT.

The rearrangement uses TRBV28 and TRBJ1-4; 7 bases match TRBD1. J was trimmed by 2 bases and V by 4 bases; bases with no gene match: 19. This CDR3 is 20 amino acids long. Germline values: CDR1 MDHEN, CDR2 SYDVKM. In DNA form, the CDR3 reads TGTGCCAGCAGTTACAAGAGGGGGCGAATGGTTGACTCTACTAATGAAAAACTGTTTTTT. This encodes CASSYKRGRMVDSTNEKLFF.

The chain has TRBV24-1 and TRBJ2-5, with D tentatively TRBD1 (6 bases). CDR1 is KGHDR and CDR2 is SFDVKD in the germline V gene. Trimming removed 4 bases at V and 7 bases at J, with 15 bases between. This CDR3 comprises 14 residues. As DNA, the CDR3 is TGTGCCACCAGTGAGGCCGACAGGTGGGGGACCCAGTACTTC. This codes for CATSEADRWGTQYF.

For the CDR3, the DNA is TGTGCCAGCACCCCCGCGAAGACCCAGTACTTC. Translation: CASTPAKTQYF. V gene TRBV2 combines with J gene TRBJ2-5; D ambiguous. The V end lost 7 bases, the J end lost 6 bases, and 9 bases lay between the germline ends. CDR3 length: 11 residues. Germline values: CDR1 SNHLY, CDR2 FYNNEI.

The DNA of the CDR3 is TGTGCCAGCAGTGAACTGAGCAGGGGAAATTCACCCCTCCACTTT. Translated: CASSELSRGNSPLHF. V is TRBV6-1 and J is TRBJ1-6, with D possibly matching TRBD1 (6 bases). The V and J ends lost 2 bases and 7 bases respectively, with 12 bases between them. Germline CDR1 reads MNHNS; CDR2 reads SASEGT. This CDR3 spans 15 amino acids.

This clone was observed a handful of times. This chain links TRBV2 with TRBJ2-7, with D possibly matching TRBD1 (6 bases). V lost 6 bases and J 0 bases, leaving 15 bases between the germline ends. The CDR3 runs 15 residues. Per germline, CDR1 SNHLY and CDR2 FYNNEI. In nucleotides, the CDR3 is TGTGCCAGCAGACGTTTGGACAGTACCTCCTACGAGCAGTACTTC. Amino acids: CASRRLDSTSYEQYF.

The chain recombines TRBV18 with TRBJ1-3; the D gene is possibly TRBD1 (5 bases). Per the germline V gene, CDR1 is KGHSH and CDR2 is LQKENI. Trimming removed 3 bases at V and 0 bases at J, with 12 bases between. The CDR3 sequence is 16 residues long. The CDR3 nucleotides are TGTGCCAGCTCACCTGGGCTGGGGGACTCTGGAAACACCATATATTTT. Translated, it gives CASSPGLGDSGNTIYF.

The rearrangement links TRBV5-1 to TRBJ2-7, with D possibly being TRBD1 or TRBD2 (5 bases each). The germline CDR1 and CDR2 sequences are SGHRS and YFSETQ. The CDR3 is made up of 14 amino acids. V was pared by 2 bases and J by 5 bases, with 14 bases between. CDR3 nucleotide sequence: TGCGCCAGCAGCTTTAAAGGGGAGAGAAACGAGCAGTACTTC. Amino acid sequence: CASSFKGERNEQYF.

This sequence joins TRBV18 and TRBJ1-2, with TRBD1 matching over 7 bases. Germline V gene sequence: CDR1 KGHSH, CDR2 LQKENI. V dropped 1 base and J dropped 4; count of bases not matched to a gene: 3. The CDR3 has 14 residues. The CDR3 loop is CASSPRTGGYGYTF. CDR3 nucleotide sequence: TGTGCCAGCTCACCACGGACAGGAGGCTATGGCTACACCTTC.

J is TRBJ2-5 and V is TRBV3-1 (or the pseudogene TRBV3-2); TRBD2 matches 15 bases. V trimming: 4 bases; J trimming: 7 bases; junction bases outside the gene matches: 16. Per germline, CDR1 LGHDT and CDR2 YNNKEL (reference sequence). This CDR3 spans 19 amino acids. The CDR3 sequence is CASSLGTSGGLSSGTTQYF. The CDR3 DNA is TGTGCCAGCAGCCTAGGGACTAGCGGGGGGTTATCATCGGGAACGACCCAGTACTTC.

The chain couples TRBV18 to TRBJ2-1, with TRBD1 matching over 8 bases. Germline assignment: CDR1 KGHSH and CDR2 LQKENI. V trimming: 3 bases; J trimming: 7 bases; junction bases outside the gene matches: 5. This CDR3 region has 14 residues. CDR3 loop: CASSPVRGRNEQFF. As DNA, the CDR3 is TGTGCCAGCTCACCGGTCAGGGGGCGGAATGAGCAGTTCTTC.

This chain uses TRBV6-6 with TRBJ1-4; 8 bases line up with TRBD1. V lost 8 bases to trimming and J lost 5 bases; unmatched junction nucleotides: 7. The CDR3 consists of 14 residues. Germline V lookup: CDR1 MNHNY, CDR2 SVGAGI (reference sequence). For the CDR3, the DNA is TGTGCCAGCGATGACTGGGACAGGAATGAAAAACTGTTTTTT. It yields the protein CASDDWDRNEKLFF.

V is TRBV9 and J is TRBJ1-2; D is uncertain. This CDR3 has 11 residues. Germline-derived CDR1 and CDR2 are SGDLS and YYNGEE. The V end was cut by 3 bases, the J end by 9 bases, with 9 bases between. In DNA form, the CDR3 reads TGTGCCAGCAGCGCGGTTTCGCGCTACACCTTC. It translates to CASSAVSRYTF.

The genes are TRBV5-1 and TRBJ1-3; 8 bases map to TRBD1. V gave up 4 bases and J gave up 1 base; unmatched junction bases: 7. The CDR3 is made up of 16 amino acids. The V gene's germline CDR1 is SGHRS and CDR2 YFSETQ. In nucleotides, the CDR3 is TGCGCCAGCAGCGCTGGGGGACAGGCTTCTGGAAACACCATATATTTT. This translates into CASSAGGQASGNTIYF.

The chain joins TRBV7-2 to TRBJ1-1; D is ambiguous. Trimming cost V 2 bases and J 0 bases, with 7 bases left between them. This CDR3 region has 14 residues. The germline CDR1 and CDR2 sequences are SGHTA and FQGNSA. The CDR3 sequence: CASSLSQLNTEAFF. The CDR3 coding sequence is TGTGCCAGCAGCTTATCCCAACTGAACACTGAAGCTTTCTTT.

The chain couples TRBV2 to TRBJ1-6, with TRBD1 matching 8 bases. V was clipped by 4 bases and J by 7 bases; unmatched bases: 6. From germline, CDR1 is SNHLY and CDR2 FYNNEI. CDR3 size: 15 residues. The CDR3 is CASSGHRGWNSPLHF. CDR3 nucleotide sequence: TGTGCCAGCAGTGGCCACAGGGGGTGGAATTCACCCCTCCACTTT.

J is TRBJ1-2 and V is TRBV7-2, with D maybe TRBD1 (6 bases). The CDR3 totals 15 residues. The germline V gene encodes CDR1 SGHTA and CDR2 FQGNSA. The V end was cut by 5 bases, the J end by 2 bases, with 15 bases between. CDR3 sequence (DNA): TGTGCCAGCAGCCCTCTACAGGGACCCAACTATGGCTACACCTTC. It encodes CASSPLQGPNYGYTF.

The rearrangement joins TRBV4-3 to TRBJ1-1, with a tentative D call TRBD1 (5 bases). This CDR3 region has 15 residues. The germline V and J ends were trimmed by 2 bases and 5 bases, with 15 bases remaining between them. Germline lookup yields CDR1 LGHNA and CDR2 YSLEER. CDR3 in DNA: TGCGCCAGCAGCCAACCTACCGGGGGAGGGACTGAAGCTTTCTTT. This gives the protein CASSQPTGGGTEAFF.